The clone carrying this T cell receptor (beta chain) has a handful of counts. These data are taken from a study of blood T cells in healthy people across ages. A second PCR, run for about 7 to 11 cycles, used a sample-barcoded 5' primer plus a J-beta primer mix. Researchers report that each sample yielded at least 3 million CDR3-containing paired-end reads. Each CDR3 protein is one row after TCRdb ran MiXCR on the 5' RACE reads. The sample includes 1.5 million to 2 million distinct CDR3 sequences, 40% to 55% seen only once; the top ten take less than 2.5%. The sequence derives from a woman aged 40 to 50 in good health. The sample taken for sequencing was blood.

The CDR3 sequence is CASTPWGDSIYGYTF. Here the CDR3 DNA reads TGTGCCAGCACACCTTGGGGAGACAGTATCTATGGCTACACCTTC. The genes are TRBV6-1 and TRBJ1-2, with TRBD1 as a possible D gene (5 bases). Germline loops: CDR1 MNHNS, CDR2 SASEGT. Trimming took off 7 bases at V and 4 bases at J, with 19 bases between the two ends. This CDR3 is built from 15 residues.